One and the same sample provided the 8 T cell receptor beta chains below, sequenced in a study of blood T cell repertoires in COVID-19. Using immunoSEQ multiplex PCR, the repertoire was profiled, and TCRdb retains in-frame clones only, with some absent. Here the sample spans approximately 59,000 clones, around 89% being singletons. The sample comprised peripheral blood. These receptors were taken from a human donor in a cohort sampled during active COVID-19.

V gene TRBV3-1 (or the pseudogene TRBV3-2) combines with J gene TRBJ1-4, with 10 bases identical to TRBD1. This CDR3 is 14 amino acids long. The J segment lost 6 bases and the V segment lost 3 bases, leaving 1 base of the junction unmatched. Germline lookup yields CDR1 LGHDT and CDR2 YNNKEL (reference sequence). The CDR3 loop is CASSQGTGDEKLFF. CDR3 bases: TGTGCCAGCAGCCAGGGGACAGGGGATGAAAAACTGTTTTTT.

The sample holds a few counts of this clone. The rearrangement uses TRBV5-6 and TRBJ1-4; no firm D call. The CDR3 runs 15 residues. Germline values: CDR1 SGHDT, CDR2 YYEEEE. V was shortened by 4 bases and J by 7 bases, with 17 bases between the two germline ends. The CDR3, as DNA: TGTGCCAGCAGCCCCAACGGTCTGCTCCGTGAAAAACTGTTTTTT. Protein product: CASSPNGLLREKLFF. The full variable domain, rest sourced from reference TRBV5-6 and TRBJ1-4, is DAGVTQSPTHLIKTRGQQVTLRCSPKSGHDTVSWYQQALGQGPQFIFQYYEEEERQRGNFPDRFSGHQFPNYSSELNVNALLLGDSALYLCASSPNGLLREKLFFGSGTQLSVL.

The chain carries TRBV10-1 and TRBJ1-6; the D is unclear. Germline loops: CDR1 WNHNN, CDR2 SYGVQD (reference sequence). The V and J ends lost 5 bases and 4 bases respectively, with 12 bases between them. The CDR3 is made up of 15 amino acids. The CDR3 reads CASSSGNPYNSPLHF. In DNA, the CDR3 is TGCGCCAGCAGTAGCGGAAATCCTTATAATTCACCCCTCCACTTT.

The chain recombines TRBV6-5 with TRBJ2-5, with 10 bases identical to TRBD2. V shed 7 bases and J 5 bases; nucleotides not matched to a gene: 10. Germline lookup yields CDR1 MNHEY and CDR2 SVGAGI. This CDR3 spans 15 amino acids. CDR3 sequence: CASTQGSGGRETQYF. CDR3 nucleotides: TGTGCCAGCACCCAAGGTAGCGGGGGGAGGGAGACCCAGTACTTC.

This clone appeared a single time. The DNA of the CDR3 is TGTGCCAGCAGGGGACTAGCGGGGGCGACCTACGAGCAGTACTTC. Protein product: CASRGLAGATYEQYF. This sequence joins TRBV6-5 and TRBJ2-7; 14 bases map to TRBD2. This CDR3 comprises 15 residues. V lost 6 bases and J lost 2; bases outside the gene matches: 3. CDR1 MNHEY and CDR2 SVGAGI come from the germline V gene.

The rearrangement uses TRBV5-6 and TRBJ2-7; 9 bases fit TRBD1. This CDR3 is 16 amino acids long. V shed 0 bases and J 2 bases; nucleotides not matched to a gene: 6. Germline CDR1 is SGHDT and CDR2 is YYEEEE. The CDR3 nucleotides read TGTGCCAGCAGCTTGGGGGGGACAGGGAGACCCTACGAGCAGTACTTC. Its protein product is CASSLGGTGRPYEQYF.

V is TRBV27 and J is TRBJ1-2, with no clear D. This CDR3 has 13 residues. Trimming stripped 4 bases from V and 2 bases from J, with 8 bases between. Germline assignment: CDR1 MNHEY and CDR2 SMNVEV (reference sequence). CDR3 in amino acids: CASSWAENYGYTF. The DNA for the CDR3 is TGTGCCAGCAGTTGGGCAGAAAACTATGGCTACACCTTC.

The rearrangement links TRBV30 to TRBJ1-1; D gene ambiguous. This CDR3 is built from 11 residues. CDR1 and CDR2 (germline): GTSNPN, SVGIG (reference sequence). Trimming took 5 bases from V and 7 from J, leaving 11 bases between them. The CDR3 DNA reads as TGTGCCTGGGGAGGGTCGGGTGAAGCTTTCTTT. Amino acid sequence: CAWGGSGEAFF.